The sequence of this T cell receptor beta chain was determined in a study of siplizumab effects on memory and regulatory T cells (dated by TCRdb to between 2018 and 2020). A note on the overall study: The effect of the anti-CD2 antibody siplizumab on alloreactive T-cell subsets was examined in allogeneic mixed lymphocyte reactions constructed from human PBMCs. Here is what the overall study found, with its caveats: Because sequences below about 10^-5 frequency were poorly captured, only a minor fraction of alloreactive clones could be mapped to unstimulated subsets. The suppressive function of proliferating Tregs from siplizumab cultures was not functionally confirmed. The cumulative frequency of alloreactive sequences traceable to unstimulated CD4+ memory T cells was significantly reduced by siplizumab. A naive or memory phenotype could not be assigned to roughly 80-95% of proliferating CD4+ or CD8+ clones. Greater diversity appeared to be present in unstimulated naive T cells than in memory T cells, and a substantial contribution to the alloresponse seemed to be made by naive cells. Among mappable alloreactive CD4+ clones, the Treg-derived fraction averaged about 75% with siplizumab versus 25% to 30% in control reactions.

The CDR3 has 17 amino acids, counting the end cysteine and phenylalanine. The entry retains the CDR3 DNA only, 51 bases that are in frame from base 1. The junction carries 17 bases between V and J, which are trimmed by 0 bases and 5 bases respectively. CDR1 SGDLS and CDR2 YYNGEE were looked up in the germline V gene. Sorted unstimulated T cells, along with proliferating T cells recovered from mixed lymphocyte reactions, underwent TCRbeta CDR3 sequencing. Fresh whole blood from 9 to 10 HLA-typed healthy donors served as the source for isolating PBMCs. To map where alloreactive clones came from, CD4+ non-regulatory T cells in the unstimulated state were FACS-sorted. With respect to this clone: Its target antigen remains unknown. Nothing much larger sits one base from this clone, and base qualities are not available.

The library came from the immunoSEQ multiplex PCR assay. Roughly 10^5 TCR templates per sample were assayed on the deep sequencing platform. Genomic DNA extracted from sorted T cells was the material used for TCRbeta CDR3 sequencing. The authors' analysis ran thus. The R programming language was used for clonal analysis of TCRbeta CDR3 data. Alloreactive CD4+ and CD8+ clones were defined by comparing unstimulated samples with post-reaction CFSE-low samples. By matching sequences to the repertoires of sorted unstimulated Treg and non-Treg cells, each alloreactive CD4+ clone was assigned a regulatory or non-regulatory origin. The clones in this table, taken by TCRdb from immuneACCESS, are in-frame only. Not every clone is retained; where verified, under half of the shortfall comes from an unresolved V gene, and the cause of the rest is unknown. V and J calls and clone size are given by that table; D and trimming were obtained from the DNA. Counted in this sample were around 110,000 clones; about 94% of them appeared once. Around 1.7% of the sample is held by the ten biggest clonotypes.

The chain was built from TRBV9 and TRBJ2-2; matching of 5 bases hints at TRBD2 as the D gene. The specimen was non-Treg CD4+ T cells sorted from blood. What this sample's cell subset or site label stands for: FACS-sorted unstimulated CD4+ non-regulatory T cells. This TCR derives from a human donor in good health. The CDR3 corresponds to CASSVASGSTPTGELFF. The nucleotide sequence reads TGTGCCAGCAGCGTAGCCAGCGGCTCCACCCCGACCGGGGAGCTGTTTTTT. Here the CDR3 is joined to the reference TRBV9 and TRBJ2-2 genes, and the full variable domain is: DSGVTQTPKHLITATGQRVTLRCSPRSGDLSVYWYQQSLDQGLQFLIQYYNGEERAKGNILERFSAQQFPDLHSELNLSSLELGDSALYFCASSVASGSTPTGELFFGEGSRLTVL.